This T cell receptor beta chain originates from a study of blood T cell repertoires in COVID-19. From germline, CDR1 is LGHNA and CDR2 YNFKEQ. The CDR3 has 14 amino acids. Trimming removed 1 base at V and 5 bases at J, with 11 bases between. Here immunoSEQ multiplex PCR was the method, and the copy in TCRdb shows in-frame clones only, minus some. Altogether tens of thousands of clones are present, approximately 74% being singletons, with the ten largest covering 3% to 4.5%. Sequenced input: peripheral blood. This receptor was taken from a man between 65 and 79 years old with COVID-19, enrolled during active disease. The rearrangement links TRBV4-2 to TRBJ2-5, with D unclear. The CDR3 DNA reads as TGTGCCAGCAGCCAAGGAGGTTCCGGGGAGACCCAGTACTTC. This gives the protein CASSQGGSGETQYF.